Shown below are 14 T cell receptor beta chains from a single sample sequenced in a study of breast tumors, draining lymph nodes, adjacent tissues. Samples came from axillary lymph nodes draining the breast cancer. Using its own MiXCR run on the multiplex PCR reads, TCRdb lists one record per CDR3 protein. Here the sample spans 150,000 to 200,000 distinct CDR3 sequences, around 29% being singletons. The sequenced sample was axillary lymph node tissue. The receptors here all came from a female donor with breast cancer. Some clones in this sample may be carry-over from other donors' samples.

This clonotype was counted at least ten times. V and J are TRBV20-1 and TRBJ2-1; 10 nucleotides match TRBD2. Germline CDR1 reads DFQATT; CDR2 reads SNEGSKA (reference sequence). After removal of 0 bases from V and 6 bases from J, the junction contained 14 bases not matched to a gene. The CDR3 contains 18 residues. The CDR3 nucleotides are TGCAGTGCTAGAGATGCCCCCGTAGCGGGGGGTTCACTCAATGAGCAGTTCTTC. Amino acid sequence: CSARDAPVAGGSLNEQFF.

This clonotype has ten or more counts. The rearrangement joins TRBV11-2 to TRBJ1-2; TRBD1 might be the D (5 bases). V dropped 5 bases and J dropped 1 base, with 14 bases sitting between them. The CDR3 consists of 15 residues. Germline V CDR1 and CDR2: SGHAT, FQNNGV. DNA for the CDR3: TGTGCCAGCAGCACTAGACAGACGAGTAACTATGGCTACACCTTC. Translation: CASSTRQTSNYGYTF.

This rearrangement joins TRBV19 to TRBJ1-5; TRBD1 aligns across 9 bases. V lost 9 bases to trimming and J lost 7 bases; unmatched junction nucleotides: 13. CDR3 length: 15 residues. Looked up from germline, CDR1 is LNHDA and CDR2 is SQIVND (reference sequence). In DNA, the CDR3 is TGTGCCAGCTCCTGGGGACAGGGAAGCGTGCAGCCCCAGCATTTT. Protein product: CASSWGQGSVQPQHF.

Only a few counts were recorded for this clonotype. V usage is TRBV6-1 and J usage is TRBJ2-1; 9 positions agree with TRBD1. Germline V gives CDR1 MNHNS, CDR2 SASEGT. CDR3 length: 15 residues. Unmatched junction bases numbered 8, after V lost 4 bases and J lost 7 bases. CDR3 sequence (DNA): TGTGCCAGCAGTGCCCCGGGACAGGGTAAGAATGAGCAGTTCTTC. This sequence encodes CASSAPGQGKNEQFF.

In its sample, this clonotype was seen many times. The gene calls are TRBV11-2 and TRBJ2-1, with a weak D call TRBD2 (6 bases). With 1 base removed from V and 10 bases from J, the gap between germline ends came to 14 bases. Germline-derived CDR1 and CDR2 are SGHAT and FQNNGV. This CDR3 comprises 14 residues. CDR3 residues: CASSLAGVAREQFF. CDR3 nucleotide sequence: TGTGCCAGCAGCTTAGCGGGAGTGGCTAGGGAGCAGTTCTTC.

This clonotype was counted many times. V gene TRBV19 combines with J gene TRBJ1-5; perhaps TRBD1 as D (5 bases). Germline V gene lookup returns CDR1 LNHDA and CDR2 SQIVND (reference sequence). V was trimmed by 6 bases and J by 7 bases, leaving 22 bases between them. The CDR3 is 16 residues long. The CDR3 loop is CASRETFKGKGQPQHF. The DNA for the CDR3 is TGTGCCAGTAGAGAGACCTTTAAGGGAAAGGGGCAGCCCCAGCATTTT.

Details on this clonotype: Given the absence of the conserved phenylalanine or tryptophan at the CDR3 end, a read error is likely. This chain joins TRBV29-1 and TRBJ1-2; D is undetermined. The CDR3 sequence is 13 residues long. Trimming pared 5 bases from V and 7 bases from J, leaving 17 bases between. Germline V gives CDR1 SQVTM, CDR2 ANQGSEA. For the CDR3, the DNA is TGCAGCGTTCCAAATGTGGCAGCTTTTGGCTACACCCCC. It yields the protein CSVPNVAAFGYTP.

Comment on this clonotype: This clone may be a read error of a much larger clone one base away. This CDR3 is CSARVAQGGALFF. The CDR3 bases are TGCAGTGCTAGGGTTGCACAGGGGGGGGCGCTGTTTTTT. V usage is TRBV20-1 and J usage is TRBJ2-2, with D possibly TRBD1 on 8 matching bases. CDR1 and CDR2 (germline): DFQATT, SNEGSKA (reference sequence). The CDR3 spans 13 residues.

CDR3 loop: CASSFPMTSGRGGLRDTIYF. The CDR3, as DNA: TGTGCCAGCAGTTTCCCCATGACTAGCGGGAGAGGGGGCCTACGAGACACCATATATTTT. V usage is TRBV12-3 or TRBV12-4 and J usage is TRBJ1-3; TRBD1 agrees at 7 bases. J lost 8 bases, V lost 3 bases, and 25 bases had no gene match. The CDR3 is 20 amino acids.

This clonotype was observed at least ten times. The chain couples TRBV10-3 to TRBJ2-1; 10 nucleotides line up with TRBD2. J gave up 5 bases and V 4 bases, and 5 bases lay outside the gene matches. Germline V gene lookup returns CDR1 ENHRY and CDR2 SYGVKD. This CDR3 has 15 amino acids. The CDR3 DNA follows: TGTGCCATCAGTGCTAGCGGGAGAAGGGACAATGAGCAGTTCTTC. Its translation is CAISASGRRDNEQFF.

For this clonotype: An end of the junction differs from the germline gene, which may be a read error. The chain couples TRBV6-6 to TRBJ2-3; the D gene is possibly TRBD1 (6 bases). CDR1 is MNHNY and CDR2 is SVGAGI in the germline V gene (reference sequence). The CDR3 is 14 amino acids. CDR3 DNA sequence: TGTGCCGGCAGAACCTTAGGGGGAATGGATACGCAGTATTTT. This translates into CAGRTLGGMDTQYF.

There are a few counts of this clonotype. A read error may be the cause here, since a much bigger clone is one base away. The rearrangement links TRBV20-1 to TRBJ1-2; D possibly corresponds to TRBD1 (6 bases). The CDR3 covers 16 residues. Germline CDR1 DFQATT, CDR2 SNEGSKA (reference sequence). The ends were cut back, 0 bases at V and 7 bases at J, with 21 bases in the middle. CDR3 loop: CSARDRSRDTVAGYTF. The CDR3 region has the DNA TGCAGTGCTAGAGACCGATCTAGGGACACGGTGGCTGGCTACACCTTC.

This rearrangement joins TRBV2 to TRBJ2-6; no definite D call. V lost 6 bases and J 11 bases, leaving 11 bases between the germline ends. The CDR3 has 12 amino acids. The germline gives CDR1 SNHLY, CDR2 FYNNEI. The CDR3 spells CASRKDAYVLTF. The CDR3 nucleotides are TGTGCCAGCAGAAAGGATGCCTACGTCCTGACTTTC.

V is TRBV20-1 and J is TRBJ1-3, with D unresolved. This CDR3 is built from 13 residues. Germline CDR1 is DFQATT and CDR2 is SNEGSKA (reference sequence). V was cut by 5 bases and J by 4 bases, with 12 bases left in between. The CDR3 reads CSALTSGGNTIYF. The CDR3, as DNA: TGCAGTGCTTTGACTAGCGGGGGAAACACCATATATTTT.